This paragraph covers one T cell receptor beta chain sequence. Its specificity is not known. This sample stems from a study of cytomegalovirus exposure and HLA in healthy donors. Study outcomes and limitations: Specificity of a few CMV-associated chains for CMV antigens was verified in vitro. Later on, an analysis found that several of the most significant clusters appeared to be linked to common viral pathogens, which included parvovirus B19. Clonal expansion was found to be greater in HLA-associated TCR beta chains than in equally common others in a later analysis.

The CDR3 consists of 12 residues. CDR1 is SGHKS and CDR2 is YYEKEE in the germline V gene (reference sequence). J lost 16 bases, V lost 3 bases, and 7 bases had no gene match. The study sampled nominally healthy donors, though unrecorded immune exposures were likely. The PCR had 60 Vbeta and 13 Jbeta primers. Profiling relied on immunoSEQ multiplex PCR, and the TCRdb table lists in-frame clones only, not all of them. Among some 130,000 clones, 80% were seen once, and the ten largest hold about 2.2%. This receptor was obtained from a man aged 30 to 45 in good health and CMV-seronegative. J is TRBJ2-1 and V is TRBV5-5; 10 bases map to TRBD1. Input material: PBMCs. The CDR3 sequence is CASSSRQGADFF. CDR3 bases: TGTGCCAGCAGCTCTAGACAGGGGGCGGACTTCTTC. The entire variable domain, with the rest obtained from reference TRBV5-5 and TRBJ2-1, is as follows: DAGVTQSPTHLIKTRGQQVTLRCSPISGHKSVSWYQQVLGQGPQFIFQYYEKEERGRGNFPDRFSARQFPNYSSELNVNALLLGDSALYLCASSSRQGADFFGPGTRLTVL.